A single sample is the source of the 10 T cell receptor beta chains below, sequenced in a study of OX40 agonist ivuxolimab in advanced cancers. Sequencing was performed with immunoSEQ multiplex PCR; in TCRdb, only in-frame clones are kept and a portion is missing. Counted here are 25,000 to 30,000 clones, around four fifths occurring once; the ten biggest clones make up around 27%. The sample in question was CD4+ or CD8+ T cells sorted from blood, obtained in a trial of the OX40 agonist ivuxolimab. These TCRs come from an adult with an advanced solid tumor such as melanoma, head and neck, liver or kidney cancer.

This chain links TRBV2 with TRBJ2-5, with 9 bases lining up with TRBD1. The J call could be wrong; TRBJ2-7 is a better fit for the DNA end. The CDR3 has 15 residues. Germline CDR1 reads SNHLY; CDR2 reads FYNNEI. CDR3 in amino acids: CASSGQGKSSYEQYF. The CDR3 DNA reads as TGTGCCAGCAGCGGACAGGGGAAGAGCTCCTACGAGCAGTACTTC.

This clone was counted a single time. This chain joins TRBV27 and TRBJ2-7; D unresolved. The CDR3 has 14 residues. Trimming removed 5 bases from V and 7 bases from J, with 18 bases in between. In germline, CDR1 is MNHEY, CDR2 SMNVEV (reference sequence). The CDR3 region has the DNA TGTGCCAGCAGTCCTGACCCGATTTCGGAAGAGCAGTACTTC. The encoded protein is CASSPDPISEEQYF.

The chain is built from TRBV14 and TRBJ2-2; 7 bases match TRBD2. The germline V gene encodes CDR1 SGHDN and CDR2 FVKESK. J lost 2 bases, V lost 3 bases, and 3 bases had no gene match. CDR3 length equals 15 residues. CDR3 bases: TGTGCCAGCAGCCATTCTAGCGGTAACACCGGGGAGCTGTTTTTT. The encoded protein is CASSHSSGNTGELFF.

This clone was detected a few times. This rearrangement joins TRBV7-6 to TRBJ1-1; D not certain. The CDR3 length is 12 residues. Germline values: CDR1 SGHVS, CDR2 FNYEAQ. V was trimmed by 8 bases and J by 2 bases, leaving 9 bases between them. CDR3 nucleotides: TGTGCCAGCCGACCTGATAACACTGAAGCTTTCTTT. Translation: CASRPDNTEAFF.

The CDR3 spells CASSLQLTWELFF. The DNA for the CDR3 is TGTGCCAGCAGCTTACAACTCACGTGGGAGCTGTTTTTT. V gene TRBV7-8 combines with J gene TRBJ2-2; no clear D gene. V lost 2 bases to trimming and J lost 9 bases, with 10 bases between them. From germline, CDR1 is SGHVS and CDR2 FQNEAQ. The CDR3 is 13 amino acids.

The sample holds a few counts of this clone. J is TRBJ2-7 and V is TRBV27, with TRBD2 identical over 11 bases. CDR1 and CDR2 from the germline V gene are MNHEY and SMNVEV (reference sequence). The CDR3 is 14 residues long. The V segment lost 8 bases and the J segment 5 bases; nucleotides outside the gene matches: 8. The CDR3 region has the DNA TGTGCCAGCGGATTAGCGGGAGGGCCAAACGAGCAGTACTTC. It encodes CASGLAGGPNEQYF.

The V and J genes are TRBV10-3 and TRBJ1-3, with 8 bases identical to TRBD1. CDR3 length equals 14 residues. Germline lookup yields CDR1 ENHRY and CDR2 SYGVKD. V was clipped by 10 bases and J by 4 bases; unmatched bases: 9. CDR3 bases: TGTGCCACCACCCAGGGGGCAGGAGGAAACACCATATATTTT. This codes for CATTQGAGGNTIYF.

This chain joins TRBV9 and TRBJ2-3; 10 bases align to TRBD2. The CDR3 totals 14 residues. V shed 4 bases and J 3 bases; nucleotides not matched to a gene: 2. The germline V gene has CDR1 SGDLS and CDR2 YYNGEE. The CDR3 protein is CASSFSGGTDTQYF. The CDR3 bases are TGTGCCAGCAGCTTTAGCGGGGGGACAGATACGCAGTATTTT.

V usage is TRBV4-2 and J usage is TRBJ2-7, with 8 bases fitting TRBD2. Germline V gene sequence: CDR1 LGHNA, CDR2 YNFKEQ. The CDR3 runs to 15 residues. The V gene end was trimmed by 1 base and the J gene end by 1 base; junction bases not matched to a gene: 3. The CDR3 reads CASSQGIAGSYEQYF. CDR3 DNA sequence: TGTGCCAGCAGCCAAGGAATAGCGGGGTCCTACGAGCAGTACTTC.

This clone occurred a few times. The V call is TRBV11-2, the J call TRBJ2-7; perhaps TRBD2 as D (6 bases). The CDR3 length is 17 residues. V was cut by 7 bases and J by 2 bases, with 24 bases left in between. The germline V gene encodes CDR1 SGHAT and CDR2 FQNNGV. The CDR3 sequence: CASTHRYLAPGAYEQYF. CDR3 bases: TGTGCCAGCACCCACCGTTATCTAGCGCCGGGGGCCTACGAGCAGTACTTC.